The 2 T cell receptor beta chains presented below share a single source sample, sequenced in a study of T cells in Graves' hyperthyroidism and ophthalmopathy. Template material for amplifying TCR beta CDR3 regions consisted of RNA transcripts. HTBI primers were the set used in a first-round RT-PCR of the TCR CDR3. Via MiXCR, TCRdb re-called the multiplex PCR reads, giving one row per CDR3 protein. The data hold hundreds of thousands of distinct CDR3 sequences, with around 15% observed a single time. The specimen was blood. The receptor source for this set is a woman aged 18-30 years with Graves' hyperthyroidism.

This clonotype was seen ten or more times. The CDR3 DNA reads as TGTGCCAGCTCACCACCGACTAGCGGGATCTACGAGACCCAGTACTTC. Encoded protein: CASSPPTSGIYETQYF. V gene TRBV18 combines with J gene TRBJ2-5; the match to TRBD2 covers 11 bases. The CDR3 is 16 amino acids. Germline values: CDR1 KGHSH, CDR2 LQKENI. Unmatched junction bases numbered 5, after V lost 0 bases and J lost 5 bases. Supplemented by reference TRBV18 and TRBJ2-5, the full variable domain reads NAGVMQNPRHLVRRRGQEARLRCSPMKGHSHVYWYRQLPEEGLKFMVYLQKENIIDESGMPKERFSAEFPKEGPSILRIQQVVRGDSAAYFCASSPPTSGIYETQYFGPGTRLLVL.

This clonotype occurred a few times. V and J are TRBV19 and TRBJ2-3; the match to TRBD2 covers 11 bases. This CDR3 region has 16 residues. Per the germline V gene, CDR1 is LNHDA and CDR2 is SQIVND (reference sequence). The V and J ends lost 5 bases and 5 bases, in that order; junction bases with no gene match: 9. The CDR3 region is CASSSPGLAVGDTQYF. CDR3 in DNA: TGTGCCAGTAGTTCCCCGGGACTAGCGGTTGGAGATACGCAGTATTTT.